The rows below give T cell receptor beta chains drawn from one sample of a study of T-cell reconstitution after alpha-beta-depleted transplantation in children. MiXCR was run by TCRdb on the PCR reads, yielding one entry per CDR3 protein. The sample includes hundreds of thousands of distinct CDR3 sequences, about 10% seen only once; the top ten take 2% to 2.5%. This sample comprised PBMCs, obtained before TCRalphabeta/CD19-depleted stem cell transplant. Every receptor here comes from a child younger than 10 with inherited bone marrow failure, due to receive a stem cell transplant. Both conserved end residues are part of each CDR3. A D gene is named only where the DNA matches it firmly. Where a row states a size, it is once, few, many or the class of an expanded clone; other rows omit it.

v_call: TRBV14
d_call: NA
j_call: TRBJ2-1
clone_size: many
cdr3_nt: TGTGCCAGCAGCCGCCCGGGGACCCCGGCCTACAATGAGCAGTTCTTC
cdr3_aa: CASSRPGTPAYNEQFF

v_call: TRBV4-3
d_call: NA
j_call: TRBJ2-7
clone_size: many
cdr3_nt: TGCGCCAGCAGCTACAACAGGGCCTACGAGCAGTACTTC
cdr3_aa: CASSYNRAYEQYF

v_call: TRBV7-9
d_call: NA
j_call: TRBJ2-1
clone_size: NA
cdr3_nt: TGTGCCAGCAGCCAACAAGGAGGACACTACAATGAGCAGTTCTTC
cdr3_aa: CASSQQGGHYNEQFF

v_call: TRBV27
d_call: TRBD2
j_call: TRBJ2-7
clone_size: many
cdr3_nt: TGTGCCAGCAGTCCGGGACTAGCGGAGACTTACGAGCAGTACTTC
cdr3_aa: CASSPGLAETYEQYF

v_call: TRBV12-5
d_call: TRBD2
j_call: TRBJ2-1
clone_size: many
cdr3_nt: TGTGCTAGTGGTGATGGGCGGGAGGGTGGAAATGAGCAGTTCTTC
cdr3_aa: CASGDGREGGNEQFF

v_call: TRBV7-4
d_call: NA
j_call: TRBJ2-3
clone_size: NA
cdr3_nt: TGTGCCAGCAGCCAATTGCAGATCTACTTAACGCAGTATTTT
cdr3_aa: CASSQLQIYLTQYF

v_call: TRBV20-1
d_call: NA
j_call: TRBJ2-3
clone_size: many
cdr3_nt: TGCAGTGCCCCTTACCAGTTCACAGATACGCAGTATTTT
cdr3_aa: CSAPYQFTDTQYF

v_call: TRBV7-9
d_call: NA
j_call: TRBJ2-1
clone_size: NA
cdr3_nt: TGTGCCAGCAGCCCTTGGAGCGGCGGAGTTTCCTACAATGAGCAGTTCTTC
cdr3_aa: CASSPWSGGVSYNEQFF

v_call: TRBV5-4
d_call: TRBD2
j_call: TRBJ2-7
clone_size: many
cdr3_nt: TGTGCCAGCAGCTGGTCTAGCGGGAGTGGGGAGCAGTACTTC
cdr3_aa: CASSWSSGSGEQYF

v_call: TRBV10-3
d_call: NA
j_call: TRBJ1-5
clone_size: NA
cdr3_nt: TGTGCCATCAGTGAGTCGCCGACAGGCTATCAGCCCCAGCATTTT
cdr3_aa: CAISESPTGYQPQHF

v_call: TRBV4-3
d_call: TRBD1
j_call: TRBJ2-2
clone_size: many
cdr3_nt: TGCGCCAGCAGCCAAGGGGACAGGGCGGTCGGGGAGCTGTTTTTT
cdr3_aa: CASSQGDRAVGELFF

v_call: TRBV7-9
d_call: TRBD1
j_call: TRBJ2-1
clone_size: NA
cdr3_nt: TGTGCCAGCAGCTTAGGACAGGGAGAAAACTACAATGAGCAGTTCTTC
cdr3_aa: CASSLGQGENYNEQFF

v_call: TRBV27
d_call: TRBD2
j_call: TRBJ2-7
clone_size: few
cdr3_nt: TGTGCCAGCAGCTTAGCGGGAGCCGTCCAGGAGCAGTACTTC
cdr3_aa: CASSLAGAVQEQYF

v_call: TRBV29-1
d_call: NA
j_call: TRBJ1-1
clone_size: many
cdr3_nt: TGCAGCGGGCGGGGTACTGAAGCTTTCTTT
cdr3_aa: CSGRGTEAFF

v_call: TRBV6-5
d_call: NA
j_call: TRBJ2-5
clone_size: NA
cdr3_nt: TGTGCCAGCAGTTACTCGTGGCTGCTAAAAGAGACCCAGTACTTC
cdr3_aa: CASSYSWLLKETQYF

v_call: TRBV12-3/TRBV12-4
d_call: NA
j_call: TRBJ1-1
clone_size: many
cdr3_nt: TGTGCCAGCATCTTGAGGCCGGGGAACACTGAAGCTTTCTTT
cdr3_aa: CASILRPGNTEAFF

v_call: TRBV29-1
d_call: TRBD2
j_call: TRBJ2-1
clone_size: many
cdr3_nt: TGCAGCGTTGGACTAGCGGGAGCAAATGAGCAGTTCTTC
cdr3_aa: CSVGLAGANEQFF

v_call: TRBV6-2/TRBV6-3
d_call: NA
j_call: TRBJ2-7
clone_size: many
cdr3_nt: TGTGCCAGCAGCTATCTCTACGAGCAGTACTTC
cdr3_aa: CASSYLYEQYF

v_call: TRBV7-9
d_call: TRBD1
j_call: TRBJ2-5
clone_size: many
cdr3_nt: TGTGCCAGCGGGGGACAGCTCCAAGAGACCCAGTACTTC
cdr3_aa: CASGGQLQETQYF

v_call: TRBV28
d_call: TRBD1
j_call: TRBJ1-4
clone_size: many
cdr3_nt: TGTGCCAGCAGTGAGGGACAGGGCGGTGAAAAACTGTTTTTT
cdr3_aa: CASSEGQGGEKLFF

v_call: TRBV4-3
d_call: NA
j_call: TRBJ2-1
clone_size: many
cdr3_nt: TGCGCCAGCAGCCAAGATCTACTAGCCTGGTATGAGCAGTTCTTC
cdr3_aa: CASSQDLLAWYEQFF

v_call: TRBV12-3/TRBV12-4
d_call: NA
j_call: TRBJ2-2
clone_size: few
cdr3_nt: TGTGCCAGCAGCCCACTCGTCGGCGGGGAGCTGTTTTTT
cdr3_aa: CASSPLVGGELFF

v_call: TRBV20-1
d_call: TRBD1
j_call: TRBJ1-1
clone_size: many
cdr3_nt: TGCAGTGCCTTATCAGGGGGCGCGATTGCTTTCTTT
cdr3_aa: CSALSGGAIAFF

v_call: TRBV29-1
d_call: NA
j_call: TRBJ2-5
clone_size: NA
cdr3_nt: TGCAGCGTTGAACAGGGGCTGAGGACCCAGTACTTC
cdr3_aa: CSVEQGLRTQYF